The T cell receptor (beta chain) under discussion was sequenced for a study of cytomegalovirus exposure and HLA in healthy donors. Background on the study: A prior analysis found 100 million to 140 million unique TCR beta sequences from roughly 180 million T cells. Study-wide findings and caveats: In a later analysis, 16,951 TCR beta sequences were associated with HLA alleles at 0.05 false discovery rate. TCR sequences were mostly rare, though some public TCRs occurred in many donors.

A word on this clone: Its target is not known.

The PCR had 60 Vbeta and 13 Jbeta primers. TCRdb keeps only in-frame clones here, not all; method: immunoSEQ multiplex PCR. The profile shows some 150,000 clones, around four fifths of them singletons. This clonotype was sampled from a woman in her forties or fifties in good health and CMV-seronegative. Source material: PBMCs.

This chain's CDR3 is CASSGSGTGSYEQYF. CDR3 bases: TGTGCCAGTAGTGGCTCCGGGACAGGGTCCTACGAGCAGTACTTC. The V call is TRBV19, the J call TRBJ2-7; 9 nucleotides match TRBD1. Germline CDR1 reads LNHDA; CDR2 reads SQIVND (reference sequence). V shed 5 bases, J shed 1 base, and the junction held 6 bases outside the gene matches. This CDR3 is built from 15 residues. Full variable domain (missing parts from reference TRBV19 and TRBJ2-7): DGGITQSPKYLFRKEGQNVTLSCEQNLNHDAMYWYRQDPGQGLRLIYYSQIVNDFQKGDIAEGYSVSREKKESFPLTVTSAQKNPTAFYLCASSGSGTGSYEQYFGPGTRLTVT.